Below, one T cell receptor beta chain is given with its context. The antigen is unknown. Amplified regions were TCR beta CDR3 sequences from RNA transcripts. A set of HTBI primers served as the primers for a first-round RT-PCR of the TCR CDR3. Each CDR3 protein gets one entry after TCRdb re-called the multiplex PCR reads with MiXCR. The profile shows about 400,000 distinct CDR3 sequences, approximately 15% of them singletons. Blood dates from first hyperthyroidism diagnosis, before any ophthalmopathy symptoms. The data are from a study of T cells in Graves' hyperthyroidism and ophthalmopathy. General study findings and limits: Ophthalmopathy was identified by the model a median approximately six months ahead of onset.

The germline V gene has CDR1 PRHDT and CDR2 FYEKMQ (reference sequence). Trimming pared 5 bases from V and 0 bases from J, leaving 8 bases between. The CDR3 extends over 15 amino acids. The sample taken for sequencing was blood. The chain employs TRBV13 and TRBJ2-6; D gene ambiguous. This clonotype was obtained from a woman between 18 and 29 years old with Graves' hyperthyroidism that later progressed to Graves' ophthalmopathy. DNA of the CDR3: TGTGCCAGCAGCCCTAGACGCTCTGGGGCCAACGTCCTGACTTTC. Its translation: CASSPRRSGANVLTF.